This TCR beta chain was sequenced for a study of beta chain features in type 1 diabetes. Study-wide results and limits: There was a moderate but significant shortening of TCRB CDR3s in all four CD4+ subsets of Type 1 diabetes patients.

Germline lookup yields CDR1 GTSNPN and CDR2 SVGIG (reference sequence). The trim removed 3 bases at V and 4 bases at J, leaving 11 bases unmatched. This CDR3 comprises 16 residues. Only a few counts were recorded for this clone. The antigen remains undetermined. Expressed TCRB transcripts were sequenced after all isolated RNA was converted to cDNA. Assay: immunoSEQ multiplex PCR; the TCRdb copy retains only in-frame clones and omits some. Of 300,000 to 400,000 clones detected, around 9% appear once; the ten largest clones hold about 1%. Sequenced: central memory CD4+ T cells from blood. V gene TRBV30 combines with J gene TRBJ1-5; 8 bases are a match to TRBD1. This receptor was obtained from a man aged 30 to 45 with type 1 diabetes. CDR3: CAWSQRTGSINQPQHF. As DNA, the CDR3 is TGTGCCTGGAGCCAAAGGACAGGGAGTATTAATCAGCCCCAGCATTTT.